Following are 27 T cell receptor beta chains from one sample sequenced in a study of read filtering for tumor transcriptome and immune sequencing (dated by TCRdb to between 2020 and 2021). Reads for this sample came from an Illumina HiSeq 4000. The Immunoverse kit was used to build TCR libraries from approximately 410 ng RNA, with molecular barcoded adaptors covering alpha/delta and beta/gamma chains. The public reads were quality trimmed at Q25 with fastp and then assembled into clones with MiXCR by TCRdb, keeping productive beta chains. Rows with a matching CDR3 protein are joined into one entry that keeps the most common DNA and genes. Present in this sample are 50,000 to 65,000 distinct CDR3 sequences, about 12% of which were seen just once. The ten largest clones take up 16% of the sample. Material for sequencing was a population of CD138-negative cells sorted from bone marrow. The cell subset or site label, as the study defines it: bone marrow mononuclear cells depleted of CD138+ plasma/myeloma cells by negative magnetic selection. These receptors were taken from a donor aged 40 or over with multiple myeloma.

Comments on this clonotype: Given a much more abundant clone one base away, this may be a read error. The chain employs TRBV29-1 and TRBJ2-7; TRBD2 agrees at 7 bases. The CDR3 totals 17 residues. V shed 4 bases, J shed 1 base, and the junction held 16 bases outside the gene matches. Germline V gives CDR1 SQVTM, CDR2 ANQGSEA. CDR3 protein: CSVGPDYGGGRSYEQYF. CDR3 nucleotides: TGCAGCGTTGGGCCCGACTATGGGGGGGGACGATCCTACGAGCAGTACTTC.

This clonotype was found many times. The gene calls are TRBV10-3 and TRBJ1-5; no clear D gene. The germline V gene has CDR1 ENHRY and CDR2 SYGVKD. The CDR3 consists of 9 residues. The ends were cut back, 8 bases at V and 15 bases at J, with 11 bases in the middle. The chain's CDR3 is CAISSDLHF. The CDR3 coding sequence is TGTGCCATCTCCTCGGACCTGCATTTT.

This clonotype was observed a few times. A clone one base away is much larger, so this may be a read error. This chain connects TRBV20-1 to TRBJ1-1; the D gene is possibly TRBD1 (5 bases). CDR1 and CDR2 from the germline V gene are DFQATT and SNEGSKA (reference sequence). The CDR3 spans 14 residues. The ends were cut back, 2 bases at V and 6 bases at J, with 16 bases in the middle. For the CDR3, the DNA is TGCAGTGCTAGAAAAGGGACGGATTACGCTGAAGCTTTCTTT. This translates into CSARKGTDYAEAFF.

This clonotype was found many times. This rearrangement joins TRBV30 to TRBJ2-4; no definite D call. Germline V gene sequence: CDR1 GTSNPN, CDR2 SVGIG (reference sequence). The CDR3 runs 11 residues. The V and J ends lost 6 bases and 6 bases respectively, with 9 bases between them. CDR3 protein: CACKNSNIQYF. The CDR3 nucleotides read TGTGCCTGCAAAAATTCAAACATTCAGTACTTC.

With regard to this clonotype: A much larger clone lies a single base off, so this may be a read error. V usage is TRBV6-5 and J usage is TRBJ1-6, with D unresolved. This CDR3 has 12 residues. CDR1 is MNHEY and CDR2 is SVGAGI in the germline V gene. The CDR3 reads CASSWRGSLLHF. CDR3 bases: TGTGCCAGCAGTTGGCGGGGTTCACTCCTCCACTTT.

This clonotype was counted many times. The chain carries TRBV5-6 and TRBJ2-1, with D possibly matching TRBD2 (6 bases). V was trimmed by 5 bases and J by 3 bases, leaving 12 bases between them. The CDR3 sequence is 14 residues long. Germline CDR1 is SGHDT and CDR2 is YYEEEE. CDR3 coding DNA: TGTGCCAGCAGGAGGAGGGCAGTCTACAATGAGCAGTTCTTC. It specifies CASRRRAVYNEQFF.

This clonotype has only a few counts. A much larger clone lies one base from this, so it may be a read error. The chain is built from TRBV7-9 and TRBJ1-5; a possible D gene is TRBD1 (6 bases). There are 15 residues in the CDR3. Germline V lookup: CDR1 SEHNR, CDR2 FQNEAQ (reference sequence). In DNA form, the CDR3 reads TGTGCCAGCAGCCAGACAGGAGATAGCGATCAGCCCCAGCATTTT. Translated, it gives CASSQTGDSDQPQHF.

The table lists this clonotype with many counts. V usage is TRBV2 and J usage is TRBJ1-5, with D hard to call. V was clipped by 6 bases and J by 2 bases, with 11 bases between them. This CDR3 has 14 residues. Per germline, CDR1 SNHLY and CDR2 FYNNEI. For the CDR3, the DNA is TGTGCCAGCAGGCGAAACGGCGGCAATCAGCCCCAGCATTTT. This encodes CASRRNGGNQPQHF.

The table lists this clonotype with many counts. The chain couples TRBV29-1 to TRBJ2-7; D is uncertain. Trimming removed 5 bases at V and 3 bases at J, with 8 bases between. Germline V gene lookup returns CDR1 SQVTM and CDR2 ANQGSEA. The CDR3 spans 11 residues. The CDR3 is CSVSDGYEQYF. CDR3 sequence (DNA): TGCAGCGTTTCGGACGGCTACGAGCAGTACTTC.

This clonotype was recorded many times. The chain recombines TRBV2 with TRBJ2-5; TRBD2 is a possible D gene (6 bases). Germline CDR1 is SNHLY and CDR2 is FYNNEI. This CDR3 contains 13 residues. The germline V and J ends were trimmed by 9 bases and 3 bases, with 14 bases remaining between them. Here the CDR3 reads CAREGPTEETQYF. CDR3 sequence (DNA): TGTGCCAGGGAGGGACCTACTGAAGAGACCCAGTACTTC.

This clonotype was recorded many times. This chain uses TRBV5-1 with TRBJ2-3, with 8 bases fitting TRBD1. Trimming took 9 bases from V and 2 from J; bases not matched to a gene: 8. The CDR3 sequence is 14 residues long. The germline V gene encodes CDR1 SGHRS and CDR2 YFSETQ. The CDR3 region is CATNRGSSTDTQYF. The CDR3 DNA sequence: TGCGCCACAAACAGGGGGTCCTCCACAGATACGCAGTATTTT.

This clonotype was counted many times. This chain links TRBV12-3 or TRBV12-4 with TRBJ2-3; D perhaps matches TRBD1 (5 bases). The V end was cut by 6 bases, the J end by 0 bases, with 10 bases between. The CDR3 is 14 amino acids. Written as DNA, the CDR3 is TGTGCCAGCAGGGTCAGGGAAAGCACAGATACGCAGTATTTT. It is translated as CASRVRESTDTQYF.

In its sample, this clonotype was seen many times. A junction end diverges from the germline sequence, so it may reflect a read error. The chain combines TRBV19 with TRBJ1-4, with 9 bases aligning to TRBD1. Germline V CDR1 and CDR2: LNHDA, SQIVND (reference sequence). The CDR3 is 15 amino acids. CDR3 bases: TGTGCCAGTACCAACCTACAGGGGGCAAACGAAAAACTGTCTTTT. Translation: CASTNLQGANEKLSF.

The rearrangement joins TRBV7-2 to TRBJ2-1, with 7 nucleotides matching TRBD2. CDR1 and CDR2 (germline): SGHTA, FQGNSA. CDR3 length: 16 residues. V was clipped by 0 bases and J by 3 bases; unmatched bases: 5. This CDR3 reads CASSLAGGRLYNEQFF. The CDR3 region has the DNA TGTGCCAGCAGCTTAGCGGGGGGGAGACTCTACAATGAGCAGTTCTTC.

This clonotype occurred many times. The chain couples TRBV14 to TRBJ1-2; 8 nucleotides align to TRBD1. The CDR3 consists of 13 residues. Trimming cost V 4 bases and J 8 bases; bases outside gene matches: 6. In germline, CDR1 is SGHDN, CDR2 FVKESK. CDR3 amino acids: CASSPDRGRGYTF. CDR3 nucleotides: TGTGCCAGCAGCCCTGACAGGGGAAGAGGCTACACCTTC.

The sample holds many counts of this clonotype. The chain is built from TRBV7-9 and TRBJ2-5; 7 bases line up with TRBD1. V trimming: 2 bases; J trimming: 2 bases; junction bases outside the gene matches: 2. The CDR3 sequence is 14 residues long. Germline CDR1 and CDR2: SEHNR and FQNEAQ (reference sequence). The CDR3 sequence is CASSLLGQQETQYF. For the CDR3, the DNA is TGTGCCAGCAGCTTATTGGGACAGCAAGAGACCCAGTACTTC.

This clonotype occurred many times. The chain has TRBV3-1 and TRBJ1-5, with D perhaps matching TRBD1 (6 bases). In germline, CDR1 is LGHDT, CDR2 YNNKEL (reference sequence). This CDR3 is built from 15 residues. Trimming stripped 3 bases from V and 6 bases from J, with 15 bases between. CDR3 sequence reads: CASSQAGTSAQPQHF. For the CDR3, the DNA is TGTGCCAGCAGCCAGGCCGGGACAAGTGCTCAGCCCCAGCATTTT.

In its sample, this clonotype ranks as medium-sized. This rearrangement joins TRBV27 to TRBJ2-3; 9 positions agree with TRBD1. This CDR3 comprises 14 residues. Germline CDR1 is MNHEY and CDR2 is SMNVEV (reference sequence). Trimming cost V 3 bases and J 6 bases; bases outside gene matches: 4. This chain's CDR3 is CASSLGTGMDTQYF. The CDR3 coding sequence is TGTGCCAGCAGTTTGGGGACAGGGATGGATACGCAGTATTTT.

For this clonotype: Just one base apart from a much larger clone, this may be a read error. The CDR3 ends on some other residue instead of the conserved phenylalanine or tryptophan, so this is likely a read error. The rearrangement joins TRBV4-1 to TRBJ2-5, with 7 bases lining up with TRBD1. This CDR3 region has 14 residues. Germline lookup yields CDR1 MGHRA and CDR2 YSYEKL. With V trimmed by 1 base and J by 1 base, 0 bases remained unmatched. This CDR3 is CASSQGDSQETQYY. Here the CDR3 DNA reads TGCGCCAGCAGCCAAGGGGACAGCCAAGAGACCCAGTACTAC.

This clonotype showed up just a few times. Since a much larger clone is just one base distant, this may be a read error. The chain combines TRBV9 with TRBJ2-2; unclear D gene. CDR1 is SGDLS, CDR2 YYNGEE, per germline. This CDR3 is built from 16 residues. The chain's CDR3 is CASNVGRAARTGELFF. CDR3 nucleotides: TGTGCCAGCAACGTAGGTAGGGCCGCGAGGACCGGGGAGCTGTTTTTT.

This clonotype has at least ten counts. The chain carries TRBV5-1 and TRBJ2-7, with 10 bases lining up with TRBD2. Germline CDR1 SGHRS, CDR2 YFSETQ. This CDR3 spans 14 amino acids. The V segment lost 4 bases and the J segment 0 bases; nucleotides outside the gene matches: 1. The CDR3 DNA reads as TGCGCCAGCAGCGGGACTAGCGCCTCCTACGAGCAGTACTTC. It yields the protein CASSGTSASYEQYF.

This clonotype was recorded at least ten times. The chain employs TRBV3-1 and TRBJ1-4; tentatively, D is TRBD1 (5 bases). The V gene lost 2 bases and the J gene lost 3 bases, with 13 bases spanning the gap. The CDR3 loop spans 16 amino acids. Germline loops: CDR1 LGHDT, CDR2 YNNKEL (reference sequence). CDR3: CASSQITGRANEKLFF. As DNA, the CDR3 is TGTGCCAGCAGCCAAATAACAGGACGGGCTAATGAAAAACTGTTTTTT. Complete variable domain (other parts from reference TRBV3-1 and TRBJ1-4): DTAVSQTPKYLVTQMGNDKSIKCEQNLGHDTMYWYKQDSKKFLKIMFSYNNKELIINETVPNRFSPKSPDKAHLNLHINSLELGDSAVYFCASSQITGRANEKLFFGSGTQLSVL.

This chain uses TRBV3-1 with TRBJ1-6; D gene unclear. The CDR3 totals 19 residues. Germline CDR1 is LGHDT and CDR2 is YNNKEL (reference sequence). V was cut by 0 bases and J by 9 bases, with 24 bases left in between. The CDR3 protein is CASSQDLTGRGAWSSPLHF. The CDR3 bases are TGTGCCAGCAGCCAAGATCTTACCGGAAGAGGCGCCTGGAGTTCACCCCTCCACTTT.

Many counts were recorded for this clonotype. The chain is built from TRBV6-5 and TRBJ2-5; 9 nucleotides line up with TRBD1. Germline V gene lookup returns CDR1 MNHEY and CDR2 SVGAGI. This CDR3 region has 13 residues. The V gene end was trimmed by 6 bases and the J gene end by 5 bases; junction bases not matched to a gene: 4. In nucleotides, the CDR3 is TGTGCCAGCAGCCCGGACAGGGGTGAGACCCAGTACTTC. Its protein is CASSPDRGETQYF.

This clonotype came up many times. V usage is TRBV23-1 and J usage is TRBJ1-5; D call uncertain. TRBV23-1 is treated as an ORF (open reading frame) with a function not yet certain. This CDR3 is 11 amino acids long. Trimming cost V 6 bases and J 6 bases, with 6 bases left between them. The DNA of the CDR3 is TGCGCCAGCAGCGGATTTCAGCCCCAGCATTTT. It is translated as CASSGFQPQHF.

As for this clonotype: One junction end does not reproduce the germline sequence, and a read error may be involved. The genes are TRBV9 and TRBJ2-1; D not certain. Germline assignment: CDR1 SGDLS and CDR2 YYNGEE. The CDR3 has 13 amino acids. CDR3 coding DNA: TGCGCCAGCAGCGCAATATGGGGCAATGAGCAGTTCTTC. This sequence encodes CASSAIWGNEQFF.

This clonotype was found many times. This chain links TRBV7-3 with TRBJ2-2; 8 bases map to TRBD1. Per germline, CDR1 SGHTA and CDR2 FQGTGA. There are 14 residues in the CDR3. V dropped 6 bases and J dropped 4; count of bases not matched to a gene: 4. DNA for the CDR3: TGTGCCAGCAGTTCGGACAGGGCCACCGGGGAGCTGTTTTTT. Translation gives CASSSDRATGELFF.